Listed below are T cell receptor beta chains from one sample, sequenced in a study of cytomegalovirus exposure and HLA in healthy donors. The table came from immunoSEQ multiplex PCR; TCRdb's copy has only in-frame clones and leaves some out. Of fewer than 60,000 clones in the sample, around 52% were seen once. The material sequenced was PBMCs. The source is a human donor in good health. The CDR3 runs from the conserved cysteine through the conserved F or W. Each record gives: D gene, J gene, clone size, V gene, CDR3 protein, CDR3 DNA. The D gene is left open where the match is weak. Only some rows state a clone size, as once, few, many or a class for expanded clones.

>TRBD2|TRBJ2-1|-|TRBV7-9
CASSQLGSSGGAEQFF
TGTGCCAGCAGCCAACTAGGGTCTAGCGGGGGAGCCGAGCAGTTCTTC
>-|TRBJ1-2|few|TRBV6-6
CASSGVAPADRGYTF
TGTGCCAGCAGCGGGGTAGCCCCGGCGGATCGTGGCTACACCTTC
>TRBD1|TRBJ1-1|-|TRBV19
CASSIGFGTAAEAFF
TGTGCCAGTAGTATAGGTTTTGGGACAGCGGCTGAAGCTTTCTTT
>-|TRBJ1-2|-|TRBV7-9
CSSSLAKEGYTF
TGTTCCAGCAGCTTAGCCAAGGAGGGCTACACCTTC
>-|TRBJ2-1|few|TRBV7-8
CASSSLPSGGPCEQFF
TGTGCCAGCAGCTCCCTGCCCTCCGGGGGGCCTTGTGAGCAGTTCTTC
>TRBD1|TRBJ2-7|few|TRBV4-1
CASSQGQVSYEQYF
TGCGCCAGCAGCCAGGGACAGGTCAGCTACGAGCAGTACTTC
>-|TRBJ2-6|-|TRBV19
CASHRGGGANVLTF
TGTGCCAGCCACAGGGGAGGCGGGGCCAACGTCCTGACTTTC
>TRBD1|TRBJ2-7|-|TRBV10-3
CAISEGTGRFGEQYF
TGTGCCATCAGTGAAGGGACAGGGAGGTTTGGCGAGCAGTACTTC
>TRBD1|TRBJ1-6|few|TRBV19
CASSMGQGSSPLHF
TGTGCCAGTAGTATGGGACAGGGAAGCTCACCCCTCCACTTT
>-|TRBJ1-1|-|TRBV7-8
CASSLSAGLNTEAFF
TGTGCCAGCAGCTTATCTGCGGGATTGAACACTGAAGCTTTCTTT
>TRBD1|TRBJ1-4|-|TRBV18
CASFSGTGGEKLFF
TGTGCCAGCTTCTCCGGGACAGGGGGTGAAAAACTGTTTTTT
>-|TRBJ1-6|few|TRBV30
CAWSPGVGFYNSPLHF
TGTGCCTGGAGCCCGGGGGTCGGATTCTATAATTCACCCCTCCACTTT
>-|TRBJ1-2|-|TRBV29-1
CSVDRVPTDYGYTF
TGCAGCGTTGACAGGGTCCCTACAGACTATGGCTACACCTTC
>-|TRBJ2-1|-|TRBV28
CASRWGDNEQFF
TGTGCCAGTAGGTGGGGGGACAATGAGCAGTTCTTC
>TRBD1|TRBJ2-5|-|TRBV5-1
CASSTGQGQETQYF
TGCGCCAGCAGCACCGGACAGGGACAAGAGACCCAGTACTTC
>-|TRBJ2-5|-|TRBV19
CASSIPGVSQETQYF
TGTGCCAGTAGTATCCCGGGGGTATCACAAGAGACCCAGTACTTC
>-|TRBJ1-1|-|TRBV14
CASSQATLTPRSRTEAFF
TGTGCCAGCAGCCAAGCGACCCTGACCCCGCGCTCCAGGACTGAAGCTTTCTTT
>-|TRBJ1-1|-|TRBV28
CASRTGGGNTEAFF
TGTGCCAGCAGAACCGGGGGGGGGAACACTGAAGCTTTCTTT
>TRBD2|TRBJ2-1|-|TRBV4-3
CASSPRSGGADEQFF
TGCGCCAGCAGCCCCCGCAGCGGGGGGGCCGATGAGCAGTTCTTC
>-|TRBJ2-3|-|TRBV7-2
CASSLGRNRYTDTQYF
TGTGCCAGCAGCTTGGGAAGAAACAGGTACACAGATACGCAGTATTTT
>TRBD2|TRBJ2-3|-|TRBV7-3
CASSLMATSGRRTDTQYF
TGTGCCAGCAGCTTAATGGCGACTAGCGGGCGTCGCACAGATACGCAGTATTTT
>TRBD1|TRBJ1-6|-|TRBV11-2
CASSHDRARDNSPLHF
TGTGCCAGCAGTCACGACAGGGCGAGGGATAATTCACCCCTCCACTTT
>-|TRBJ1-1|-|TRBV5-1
CASSVGSGCQAFF
TGCGCCAGCAGCGTTGGGTCAGGGTGTCAAGCTTTCTTT
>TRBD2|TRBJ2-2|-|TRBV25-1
CASSFGGGASGELFF
TGTGCCAGCAGTTTTGGCGGGGGGGCTTCCGGGGAGCTGTTTTTT
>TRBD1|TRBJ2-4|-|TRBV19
CASSGQGHSKNIQYF
TGTGCCAGTAGTGGACAGGGGCACTCCAAAAACATTCAGTACTTC
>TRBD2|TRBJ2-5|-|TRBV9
CASSPTVAGIETQYF
TGTGCCAGCAGCCCCACCGTAGCGGGGATTGAGACCCAGTACTTC
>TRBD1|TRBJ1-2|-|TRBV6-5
CASSYQGQGSGYTF
TGTGCCAGCAGTTACCAGGGACAGGGGTCTGGCTACACCTTC
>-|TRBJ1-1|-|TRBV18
CASSPGGPDTEAFF
TGTGCCAGCTCACCAGGGGGCCCGGACACTGAAGCTTTCTTT
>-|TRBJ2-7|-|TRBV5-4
CASSPAGYEQYF
TGTGCCAGCAGCCCCGCAGGCTACGAGCAGTACTTC
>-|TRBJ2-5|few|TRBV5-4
CASSPGTQYQETQYF
TGTGCCAGCAGCCCCGGGACTCAGTACCAAGAGACCCAGTACTTC
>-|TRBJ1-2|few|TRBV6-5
CASTLSGGLGGYTF
TGTGCCAGCACTCTTAGCGGGGGGCTCGGCGGCTACACCTTC
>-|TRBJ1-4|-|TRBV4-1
CASSQDRQGFEKLFF
TGCGCCAGCAGCCAAGATCGGCAGGGTTTTGAAAAACTGTTTTTT
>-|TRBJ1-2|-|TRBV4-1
CASSHPDSNYGYPF
TGCGCCAGCAGCCATCCAGACAGTAACTATGGCTACCCCTTC
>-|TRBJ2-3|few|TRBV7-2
CASSLDYTDTQYF
TGTGCCAGCAGCTTGGACTACACAGATACGCAGTATTTT
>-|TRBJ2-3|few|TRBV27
CASSLGRSTDTQYF
TGTGCCAGCAGTTTAGGGCGTAGCACAGATACGCAGTATTTT
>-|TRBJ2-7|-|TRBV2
CASHRISYEQYF
TGTGCCAGCCACAGAATTTCCTACGAGCAGTACTTC
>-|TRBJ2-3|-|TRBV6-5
CASSYAGLGDTQYF
TGTGCCAGCAGTTACGCAGGGTTGGGAGATACGCAGTATTTT
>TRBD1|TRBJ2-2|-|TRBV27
CASRFRQGEITGELFF
TGTGCCAGCCGCTTTCGACAGGGGGAGATCACCGGGGAGCTGTTTTTT
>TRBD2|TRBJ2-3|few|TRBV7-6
CASSSGLAGHSPEWETQYF
TGTGCCAGCAGCTCTGGACTAGCGGGACATTCCCCCGAATGGGAGACGCAGTATTTT
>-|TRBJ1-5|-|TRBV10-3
CAISEYVTENQPQHF
TGTGCCATCAGTGAGTATGTCACTGAGAATCAGCCCCAGCATTTT
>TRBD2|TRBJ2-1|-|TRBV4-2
CASSLETGTSIYNEQFF
TGTGCCAGCAGCTTAGAGACCGGGACTAGCATCTACAATGAGCAGTTCTTC
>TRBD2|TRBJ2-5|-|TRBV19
CASSRGLAGEEETQYF
TGTGCCAGTAGTAGGGGACTAGCGGGGGAAGAAGAGACCCAGTACTTC
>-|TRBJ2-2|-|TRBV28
CASRSRTGELFF
TGTGCCAGCAGGTCCCGGACCGGGGAGCTGTTTTTT
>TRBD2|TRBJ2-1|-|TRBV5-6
CASSLVLAGGVYNEQFF
TGTGCCAGCAGCTTGGTGCTAGCGGGGGGTGTCTACAATGAGCAGTTCTTC
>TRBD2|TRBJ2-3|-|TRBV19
CASSINSGADTQYF
TGTGCCAGTAGTATAAATAGCGGGGCAGATACGCAGTATTTT
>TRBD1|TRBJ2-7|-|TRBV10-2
CASRGQGVLWEQYF
TGCGCCAGCAGGGGACAGGGGGTACTCTGGGAGCAGTACTTC
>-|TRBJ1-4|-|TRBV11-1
CASSITPGRINEKLFF
TGTGCCAGCAGCATCACTCCCGGGAGAATTAATGAAAAACTGTTTTTT